The 8 T cell receptor beta chains given below trace back to one sample, sequenced in a study of beta chain features in type 1 diabetes. What was sequenced were expressed TCRB transcripts, since all of the isolated RNA had been reverse transcribed. The table came from immunoSEQ multiplex PCR; TCRdb's copy has only in-frame clones and leaves some out. The profile shows some 200,000 clones, more than 15% of them singletons. Study-level points and caveats: Significant though moderate, a shortening of TCRB CDR3s appeared in all four CD4+ subsets of Type 1 diabetes patients.

Which antigens these TCRs recognize remains unknown. Sequencing used naive CD4+ T cells from blood. The source of these receptors is a man between 25 and 39 years old with type 1 diabetes.

The rearrangement links TRBV12-5 to TRBJ2-1; 8 bases map to TRBD1. The CDR3 loop spans 14 amino acids. Germline-derived CDR1 and CDR2 are LGHNT and FRNRAP. V shed 2 bases, J shed 6 bases, and the junction held 3 bases outside the gene matches. The CDR3 sequence: CASGLNQGANEQFF. The CDR3 nucleotides are TGTGCTAGTGGTTTGAATCAGGGGGCCAATGAGCAGTTCTTC.

This clone has just a few counts. This sequence joins TRBV7-9 and TRBJ1-5; possible D gene TRBD1, 5 bases. This CDR3 contains 13 residues. The germline V and J ends were trimmed by 5 bases and 9 bases, with 14 bases remaining between them. The germline V gene encodes CDR1 SEHNR and CDR2 FQNEAQ (reference sequence). The CDR3 DNA follows: TGTGCCAGCAGCCACGACAGTCTCTGGCCCCAGCATTTT. Its protein product is CASSHDSLWPQHF.

The V gene is TRBV4-1, the J gene TRBJ1-3, with D uncertain. Trimming removed 1 base at V and 0 bases at J, with 10 bases between. Germline V lookup: CDR1 MGHRA, CDR2 YSYEKL. The CDR3 has 16 amino acids. For the CDR3, the DNA is TGCGCCAGCAGCCAAGGGTTGAGGAACTCTGGAAACACCATATATTTT. Translating gives CASSQGLRNSGNTIYF.

This clone has a handful of counts. The rearrangement joins TRBV7-9 to TRBJ2-5; TRBD2 is a possible D gene (5 bases). The CDR3 is 14 amino acids. V was clipped by 5 bases and J by 1 base, with 11 bases between them. The germline V gene has CDR1 SEHNR and CDR2 FQNEAQ (reference sequence). In nucleotides, the CDR3 is TGTGCCAGCAGCGAGGGAGTGGGCCAAGAGACCCAGTACTTC. Translation gives CASSEGVGQETQYF. Variable domain in full (rest from reference TRBV7-9 and TRBJ2-5): DTGVSQNPRHKITKRGQNVTFRCDPISEHNRLYWYRQTLGQGPEFLTYFQNEAQLEKSRLLSDRFSAERPKGSFSTLEIQRTEQGDSAMYLCASSEGVGQETQYFGPGTRLLVL.

V and J are TRBV30 and TRBJ2-3, with unresolved D. The germline CDR1 and CDR2 sequences are GTSNPN and SVGIG (reference sequence). Trimming pared 0 bases from V and 11 bases from J, leaving 9 bases between. This CDR3 contains 11 residues. CDR3 protein: CAWSVSDKQYF. CDR3 in DNA: TGTGCCTGGAGTGTCTCCGACAAGCAGTATTTT. The full variable domain, with the rest looked up from reference TRBV30 and TRBJ2-3, is SQTIHQWPATLVQPVGSPLSLECTVEGTSNPNLYWYRQAAGRGLQLLFYSVGIGQISSEVPQNLSASRPQDRQFILSSKKLLLSDSGFYLCAWSVSDKQYFGPGTRLTVL.

The sample holds a few counts of this clone. The chain recombines TRBV7-2 with TRBJ2-7; D uncertain. The V end was cut by 2 bases, the J end by 3 bases, with 11 bases between. There are 14 residues in the CDR3. The germline V gene has CDR1 SGHTA and CDR2 FQGNSA. CDR3 DNA sequence: TGTGCCAGCAGCTTAACCGGAGTCGGCTACGAGCAGTACTTC. Its translation is CASSLTGVGYEQYF.

This clone was counted only a few times. The chain links TRBV7-2 to TRBJ2-2; no clear D. The CDR3 covers 13 residues. CDR1 and CDR2 (germline): SGHTA, FQGNSA. V lost 5 bases to trimming and J lost 5 bases, with 9 bases between them. The CDR3 is CASSHFATGELFF. Here the CDR3 DNA reads TGTGCCAGCAGCCATTTTGCGACCGGGGAGCTGTTTTTT. The full variable domain, in which reference TRBV7-2 and TRBJ2-2 provide the parts outside the CDR3, is GAGVSQSPSNKVTEKGKDVELRCDPISGHTALYWYRQSLGQGLEFLIYFQGNSAPDKSGLPSDRFSAERTGGSVSTLTIQRTQQEDSAVYLCASSHFATGELFFGEGSRLTVL.

This clone was seen more than once but under ten times. The rearrangement uses TRBV7-9 and TRBJ2-3, with unresolved D. V was shortened by 1 base and J by 1 base, with 3 bases between the two germline ends. Germline assignment: CDR1 SEHNR and CDR2 FQNEAQ (reference sequence). There are 13 residues in the CDR3. Here the CDR3 reads CASSLERTDTQYF. DNA for the CDR3: TGTGCCAGCAGCTTAGAGCGCACAGATACGCAGTATTTT.